These 3 T cell receptor beta chains share one sample of origin, sequenced in a study of CD8+ T cells in alopecia areata. Extracted from the samples, RNA was reverse transcribed into cDNA to serve as the sequencing template. Method: immunoSEQ multiplex PCR; TCRdb's copy keeps in-frame clones and lacks some. The data contain roughly 100,000 clones, 55% of them singletons. Specimen: CD4+ T cells sorted from blood. These receptors were collected from a human donor in good health.

This chain connects TRBV29-1 to TRBJ1-2, with D possibly being TRBD1 (5 bases). Germline CDR1 and CDR2: SQVTM and ANQGSEA. The CDR3 runs 15 residues. With 4 bases removed from V and 4 bases from J, the gap between germline ends came to 19 bases. CDR3 residues: CSVAGGLLGFYGYTF. Here the CDR3 DNA reads TGCAGCGTTGCTGGGGGGTTGCTAGGTTTCTATGGCTACACCTTC. The entire variable domain, with the rest obtained from reference TRBV29-1 and TRBJ1-2, is as follows: SAVISQKPSRDICQRGTSLTIQCQVDSQVTMMFWYRQQPGQSLTLIATANQGSEATYESGFVIDKFPISRPNLTFSTLTVSNMSPEDSSIYLCSVAGGLLGFYGYTFGSGTRLTVV.

This chain connects TRBV30 to TRBJ1-6; a possible D gene is TRBD1 (6 bases). The CDR3 spans 15 residues. V lost 4 bases, J lost 5 bases, and 15 bases lay in between. CDR1 is GTSNPN and CDR2 is SVGIG in the germline V gene (reference sequence). CDR3 coding DNA: TGTGCCTGGAAAACCGGGACAACTAATAATTCACCCCTCCACTTT. Amino acids: CAWKTGTTNNSPLHF.

This clone was picked up a small number of times. V gene TRBV15 combines with J gene TRBJ2-1; TRBD2 aligns across 7 bases. CDR3 length: 14 residues. The germline V gene encodes CDR1 LNHNV and CDR2 YYDKDF (reference sequence). V lost 8 bases and J lost 2; bases outside the gene matches: 6. In nucleotides, the CDR3 is TGTGCCACCTCAAGCGGGGCGACCTACAATGAGCAGTTCTTC. Its protein is CATSSGATYNEQFF.